The clone carrying this T cell receptor (beta chain) has ten or more counts. The antigen remains undetermined. The entry originates in a study of molecular identifiers for immune sequencing clone quantification. Study-wide results and limits: Clones that had above 20 RNA copies took up over 99% of effector molecules but under 1% in naive cells.

V was trimmed by 4 bases and J by 5 bases, leaving 11 bases between them. This CDR3 region has 13 residues. With listed TCR primers and previously described methods, bulk TCR libraries were prepared. TCRdb reprocessed the PCR reads with MiXCR, giving one entry per CDR3 protein. Among hundreds of thousands of distinct CDR3 sequences, about 25% were seen once, and the ten largest hold approximately 0.75%. The sequence was obtained from a human donor in good health. Some libraries in this study had Jurkat cell RNA spiked in. The chain links TRBV12-3 or TRBV12-4 to TRBJ1-2; D remains unclear. The source material was naive CD8+ T cells from blood, with Jurkat cell RNA spiked in. The subset: FACS-sorted CD8+CD4-CCR7+CD45RA+ naive T cells. CDR3 in amino acids: CASSSPHPYGYTF. The CDR3 nucleotides read TGTGCCAGCAGTTCCCCGCATCCATATGGCTACACCTTC.